This TCR beta chain is from a study of T-cell reconstitution after alpha-beta-depleted transplantation in children. CDR3 size: 15 residues. Germline loops: CDR1 MDHEN, CDR2 SYDVKM. V was trimmed by 5 bases and J by 1 base, leaving 11 bases between them. The table lists this clonotype with many counts. The antigen remains undetermined. Study-wide findings and caveats: Newly produced T cells mostly accounted for T-cell counts and diversity one year post-transplant.

It was with unique molecular identifiers that the TCRbeta library was prepared. TCRdb re-derived calls from the PCR reads in MiXCR, one entry per CDR3 protein. This sample carries 200,000 or so distinct CDR3 sequences, around 5.9% of them seen once, and the ten largest clones take around 4.3%. This sequence joins TRBV28 and TRBJ2-2; D remains ambiguous. The source of this sequence is a girl under three years old with combined immunodeficiency, due to receive a stem cell transplant. Material: PBMCs, obtained before TCRalphabeta/CD19-depleted stem cell transplant. CDR3 region: CASSPLPKNTGELFF. As DNA, the CDR3 is TGTGCCAGCAGTCCCCTGCCCAAGAACACCGGGGAGCTGTTTTTT.